These T cell receptor beta chains were read from a single sample in a study of Ad26.COV2.S vaccination and SARS-CoV-2 variants. TCRdb keeps only in-frame clones here, not all; method: immunoSEQ multiplex PCR. This repertoire shows a few hundred thousand clones, about 80% found once; its top ten account for approximately 7.8%. Sample: peripheral blood, taken in a trial of Ad26.COV2.S vaccine versus placebo. All receptors derive from a person aged 18-60 years who received the Ad26.COV2.S COVID-19 vaccine or a placebo. CDR3s include the opening cysteine and the closing phenylalanine or tryptophan. Fields, in order: clone size, D gene, J gene, V gene, CDR3 DNA, CDR3 protein. The D gene is left open where the match is weak. The size entry is marked missing in some rows and otherwise reads once, few, many or a size class.

size: .
D: .
J: TRBJ1-1
V: TRBV19
DNA: TGTGCCAGTAGGAACTCCCTTACAGACATGAACACTGAAGCTTTCTTT
CDR3: CASRNSLTDMNTEAFF

size: .
D: .
J: TRBJ2-2
V: TRBV9
DNA: TGTGCCAGCAGCCCGAGAGTCACCGGGGAGCTGTTTTTT
CDR3: CASSPRVTGELFF

size: .
D: .
J: TRBJ2-7
V: TRBV11-1
DNA: TGTGCCAGCAGCTTAGTCGACGGGGGCTCCCACGAGCAGTACTTC
CDR3: CASSLVDGGSHEQYF

size: .
D: .
J: TRBJ1-1
V: TRBV4-1
DNA: TGCGCCAGCATGCCAAGATCAGGAAACACTGAAGCTTTCTTT
CDR3: CASMPRSGNTEAFF

size: .
D: TRBD1
J: TRBJ2-3
V: TRBV29-1
DNA: TGCAGCGGGAACAGGGGTTATTACACAGATACGCAGTATTTT
CDR3: CSGNRGYYTDTQYF

size: .
D: .
J: TRBJ1-2
V: TRBV7-2
DNA: TGTGCCAGCAGCTTAGCGCGGTCTGCAGGGTCAGGCTACACCTTC
CDR3: CASSLARSAGSGYTF

size: .
D: .
J: TRBJ2-2
V: TRBV29-1
DNA: TGCAGCGTTGAAATCGATTCCGCGAACACCGGGGAGCTGTTTTTT
CDR3: CSVEIDSANTGELFF

size: .
D: .
J: TRBJ2-1
V: TRBV18
DNA: TGTGCCAGCTCACCAAGCGATGAGCAGTTCTTC
CDR3: CASSPSDEQFF

size: .
D: TRBD1
J: TRBJ2-3
V: TRBV24-1
DNA: TGTGCCACCATGGGACAGGGGCAAGATACGCAGTATTTT
CDR3: CATMGQGQDTQYF

size: .
D: .
J: TRBJ2-5
V: TRBV5-1
DNA: TGCGCCAGCAGCTTAGAACACAGGCAAGAGACCCAGTACTTC
CDR3: CASSLEHRQETQYF

size: .
D: .
J: TRBJ2-3
V: TRBV12-3/TRBV12-4
DNA: TGTGCCAGCAGTTTCGGTCTCAGAGATACGCAGTATTTT
CDR3: CASSFGLRDTQYF

size: .
D: .
J: TRBJ2-2
V: TRBV5-5
DNA: TGTGCCAGCAGTCCTACCGAGATAATTACCCTCACCGGGGAGCTGTTTTTT
CDR3: CASSPTEIITLTGELFF

size: .
D: .
J: TRBJ1-2
V: TRBV5-1
DNA: TGCGCCAGCACCTCGAACCCCCTAGCTAACTATGGCTACACCTTC
CDR3: CASTSNPLANYGYTF

size: .
D: .
J: TRBJ1-3
V: TRBV5-3
DNA: TGTGCCAGAAGCTTAGGGCTTATCGGGGTGGGAAACACCATATATTTT
CDR3: CARSLGLIGVGNTIYF

size: .
D: TRBD2
J: TRBJ2-7
V: TRBV20-1
DNA: TGCAGTGCTAGGTCCGGGGGGGAGCAGTACTTC
CDR3: CSARSGGEQYF

size: .
D: TRBD1
J: TRBJ1-1
V: TRBV12-5
DNA: TGTGCTAGTGGCGGACAGGGATACACTGAAGCTTTCTTT
CDR3: CASGGQGYTEAFF

size: .
D: .
J: TRBJ2-2
V: TRBV7-2
DNA: TGTGCCAGCAGCTTACGACGGGAGAACACCGGGGAGCTGTTTTTT
CDR3: CASSLRRENTGELFF

size: .
D: .
J: TRBJ1-3
V: TRBV29-1
DNA: TGCAGCGTTGAAGGGGGGGGTGGTGGTAGAAACACCATATATTTT
CDR3: CSVEGGGGGRNTIYF

size: .
D: .
J: TRBJ1-1
V: TRBV25-1
DNA: TGTGCCAGCAGTGATCCGGGGGATAGCACTGAAGCTTTCTTT
CDR3: CASSDPGDSTEAFF

size: .
D: .
J: TRBJ1-1
V: TRBV20-1
DNA: TGCAGTGCTAAGTGGACTGAAGCTTTCTTT
CDR3: CSAKWTEAFF

size: .
D: .
J: TRBJ2-7
V: TRBV25-1
DNA: TGTGCCACCAAAAATTGGGCGTACGAGCAGTACTTC
CDR3: CATKNWAYEQYF

size: once
D: TRBD2
J: TRBJ2-3
V: TRBV24-1
DNA: TGTGCCACCAGTGCCTTGGGGGAGGGAAAGGGGGATACGCAGTATTTT
CDR3: CATSALGEGKGDTQYF

size: .
D: TRBD2
J: TRBJ2-7
V: TRBV4-2
DNA: TGTGCCAGCAGCCAAGGCGGAGCGGGAGGGTACGAGCAGTACTTC
CDR3: CASSQGGAGGYEQYF

size: .
D: .
J: TRBJ2-1
V: TRBV27
DNA: TGTGCCAGCAGTGTTAACAATGAGCAGTTCTTC
CDR3: CASSVNNEQFF

size: .
D: .
J: TRBJ2-7
V: TRBV18
DNA: TGTGCCAGCTCACCACAACGGGACATAGCCTACGAGCAGTACTTC
CDR3: CASSPQRDIAYEQYF

size: .
D: .
J: TRBJ1-6
V: TRBV7-2
DNA: TGTGCCAGCAGCTTAGTCTGGACAGCCCTTAATTCACCCCTCCACTTT
CDR3: CASSLVWTALNSPLHF

size: .
D: .
J: TRBJ1-1
V: TRBV5-6
DNA: TGTGCCAGCAGCTCTCGGAAAGAAGCTTTCTTT
CDR3: CASSSRKEAFF

size: .
D: TRBD1
J: TRBJ1-5
V: TRBV19
DNA: TGTGCCAGTCGCGACAGGGGGATGCAGCCCCAGCATTTT
CDR3: CASRDRGMQPQHF

size: .
D: .
J: TRBJ2-5
V: TRBV5-5
DNA: TGTGCCAGCAGCTTGGGAAGTGTAGAGACCCAGTACTTC
CDR3: CASSLGSVETQYF

size: .
D: .
J: TRBJ2-7
V: TRBV18
DNA: TGTGCCAGCTCGGCGGGCGGACCCTCCTACGAGCAGTACTTC
CDR3: CASSAGGPSYEQYF

size: .
D: .
J: TRBJ1-1
V: TRBV5-8
DNA: TGTGCCAGCACCTGGGAAGCTTTCTTT
CDR3: CASTWEAFF

size: .
D: .
J: TRBJ2-1
V: TRBV30
DNA: TGTGCCTGGAGTGTGGGCCCCCACAATGAGCAGTTCTTC
CDR3: CAWSVGPHNEQFF

size: .
D: TRBD2
J: TRBJ2-3
V: TRBV10-3
DNA: TGTGCCATCAGTGGGACTAGCGCAAGCACAGATACGCAGTATTTT
CDR3: CAISGTSASTDTQYF

size: .
D: .
J: TRBJ2-1
V: TRBV27
DNA: TGTGCCAGCAGTCCCCGGAGGGAGTCCAATGAGCAGTTCTTC
CDR3: CASSPRRESNEQFF

size: .
D: TRBD2
J: TRBJ2-1
V: TRBV14
DNA: TGTGCCAGCAGCCAAGAACTAGCGGGAGCGGATGAGCAGTTCTTC
CDR3: CASSQELAGADEQFF

size: .
D: .
J: TRBJ1-2
V: TRBV7-8
DNA: TGTGCCAGCAGCTTTGCGGGGGATGTCGGCTACACCTTC
CDR3: CASSFAGDVGYTF

size: .
D: .
J: TRBJ1-1
V: TRBV19
DNA: TGTGCCAGTAGTATAATAACAGGGAAGACTGAAGCTTTCTTT
CDR3: CASSIITGKTEAFF

size: once
D: .
J: TRBJ1-1
V: TRBV18
DNA: TGTGCCAGCTCACCCGGACAGAGCCGGGGGGGCACTGAAGCTTTCTTT
CDR3: CASSPGQSRGGTEAFF

size: .
D: .
J: TRBJ2-1
V: TRBV18
DNA: TGTGCCAGCTCGCGGTCCGGACTCTACAATGAGCAGTTCTTC
CDR3: CASSRSGLYNEQFF

size: .
D: TRBD2
J: TRBJ2-3
V: TRBV7-2
DNA: TGTGCCAGCAGCCGGGGGACTAGCGCAGATACGCAGTATTTT
CDR3: CASSRGTSADTQYF

size: .
D: .
J: TRBJ1-1
V: TRBV28
DNA: TGTGCCAGCAGCCAGACAGTTGGAATGAACACTGAAGCTTTCTTT
CDR3: CASSQTVGMNTEAFF

size: .
D: .
J: TRBJ2-7
V: TRBV2
DNA: TGTGCCAGCAGTGAGGGGACCGACCCCGTAGAGTACTTC
CDR3: CASSEGTDPVEYF

size: .
D: TRBD1
J: TRBJ1-1
V: TRBV24-1
DNA: TGTGCCACCAGCAGGACAGGAGAACAAGCTGAAGCTTTCTTT
CDR3: CATSRTGEQAEAFF

size: .
D: TRBD1
J: TRBJ1-5
V: TRBV27
DNA: TGTGCCAGCAGCGACAGGGGGAATCAGCCCCAGCATTTT
CDR3: CASSDRGNQPQHF

size: .
D: TRBD2
J: TRBJ2-5
V: TRBV11-1
DNA: TGTGCCAGCAGCTCGGGGCGGGAGCCTTTTCAAGAGACCCAGTACTTC
CDR3: CASSSGREPFQETQYF

size: .
D: .
J: TRBJ1-6
V: TRBV5-6
DNA: TGTGCCAGCAGCTTAGGGAGTTCTATTAATTCACCCCTCCACTTT
CDR3: CASSLGSSINSPLHF

size: .
D: .
J: TRBJ1-3
V: TRBV6-4
DNA: TGTGCCAGCAGCCGAGGTTATACCATATATTTT
CDR3: CASSRGYTIYF

size: .
D: .
J: TRBJ2-1
V: TRBV5-1
DNA: TGCGCCAGCAGTCACACCTTAGCTCCCAACGGGAATGAGCAGTTCTTC
CDR3: CASSHTLAPNGNEQFF

size: few
D: TRBD2
J: TRBJ2-3
V: TRBV18
DNA: TGTGCCAGCTCACCTAGACTAGCGGGGGGACTCACAGATACGCAGTATTTT
CDR3: CASSPRLAGGLTDTQYF